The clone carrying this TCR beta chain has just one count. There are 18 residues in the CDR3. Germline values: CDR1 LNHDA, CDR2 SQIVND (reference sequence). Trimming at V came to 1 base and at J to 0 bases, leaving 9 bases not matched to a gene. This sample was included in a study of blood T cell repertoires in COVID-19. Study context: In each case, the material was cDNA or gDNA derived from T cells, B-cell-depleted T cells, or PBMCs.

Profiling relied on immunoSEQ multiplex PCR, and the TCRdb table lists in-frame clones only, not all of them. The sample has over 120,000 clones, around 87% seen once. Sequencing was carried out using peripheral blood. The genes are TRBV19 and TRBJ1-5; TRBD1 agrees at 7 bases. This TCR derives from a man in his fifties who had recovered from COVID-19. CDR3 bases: TGTGCCAGTAGTATAGCAACCGCCGGGACAGTTAGCAATCAGCCCCAGCATTTT. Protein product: CASSIATAGTVSNQPQHF.